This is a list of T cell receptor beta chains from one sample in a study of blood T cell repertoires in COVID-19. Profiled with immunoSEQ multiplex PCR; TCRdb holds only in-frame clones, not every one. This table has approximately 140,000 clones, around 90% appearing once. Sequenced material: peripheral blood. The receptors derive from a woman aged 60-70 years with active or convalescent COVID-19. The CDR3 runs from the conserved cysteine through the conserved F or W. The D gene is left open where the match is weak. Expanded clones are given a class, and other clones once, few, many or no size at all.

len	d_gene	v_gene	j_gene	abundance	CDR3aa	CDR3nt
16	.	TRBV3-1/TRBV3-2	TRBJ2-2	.	CASSQVRGANTGELFF	TGTGCCAGCAGCCAAGTACGGGGGGCAAACACCGGGGAGCTGTTTTTT
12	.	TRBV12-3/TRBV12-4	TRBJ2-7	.	CASSTDYYEQYF	TGTGCCAGCAGTACAGACTACTACGAGCAGTACTTC
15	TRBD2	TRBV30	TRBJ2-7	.	CAWSPLAGVSYEQYF	TGTGCCTGGAGTCCCCTAGCGGGGGTTTCCTACGAGCAGTACTTC
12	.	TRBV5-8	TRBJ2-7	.	CASSLNGVEQYF	TGTGCCAGCAGCTTGAACGGGGTCGAGCAGTACTTC
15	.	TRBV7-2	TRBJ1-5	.	CASSGSGTLNQPQHF	TGTGCCAGCAGCGGCTCCGGGACACTCAATCAGCCCCAGCATTTT
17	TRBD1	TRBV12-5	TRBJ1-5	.	CASGLVIRGRFNQPQHF	TGTGCTAGTGGTTTGGTTATCAGGGGGCGGTTCAATCAGCCCCAGCATTTT
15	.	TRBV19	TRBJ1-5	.	CASSKLGGLRQPQHF	TGTGCCAGTAGTAAACTGGGGGGGCTGAGGCAGCCCCAGCATTTT
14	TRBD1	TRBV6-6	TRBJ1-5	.	CASSDGQGAGAQHF	TGTGCCAGCAGCGACGGCCAGGGGGCTGGGGCCCAGCATTTT
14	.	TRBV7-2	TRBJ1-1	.	CASSPQPGNTEAFF	TGTGCCAGCAGCCCCCAGCCGGGAAACACTGAAGCTTTCTTT
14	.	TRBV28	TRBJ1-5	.	CASSLTQKDQPQHF	TGTGCCAGCAGTTTGACACAGAAAGATCAGCCCCAGCATTTT
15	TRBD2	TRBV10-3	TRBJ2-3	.	CAISGSSGHTDTQYF	TGTGCCATCAGTGGTTCTAGCGGTCACACAGATACGCAGTATTTT
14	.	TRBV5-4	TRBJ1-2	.	CASSSPQDPLGYTF	TGTGCCAGCAGCTCCCCTCAGGATCCGCTAGGCTACACCTTC
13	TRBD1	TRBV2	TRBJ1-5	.	CASSGQGGQPQHF	TGTGCCAGCAGCGGACAGGGTGGTCAGCCCCAGCATTTT
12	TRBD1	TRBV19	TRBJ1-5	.	CASQGAEQPQHF	TGTGCCAGTCAGGGGGCCGAGCAGCCCCAGCATTTT
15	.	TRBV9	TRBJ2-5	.	CASSPSARYQETQYF	TGTGCCAGCAGCCCCTCTGCTAGGTACCAAGAGACCCAGTACTTC
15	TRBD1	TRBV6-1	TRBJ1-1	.	CASSEPTGPGTEAFF	TGTGCCAGCAGTGAACCGACAGGGCCAGGCACTGAAGCTTTCTTT
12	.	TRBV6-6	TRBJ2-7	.	CARLGEAYEQYF	TGTGCCAGGTTGGGGGAGGCCTACGAGCAGTACTTC
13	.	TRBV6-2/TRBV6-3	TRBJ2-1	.	CASSDSASNEQFF	TGTGCCAGCAGCGACAGCGCCTCCAATGAGCAGTTCTTC
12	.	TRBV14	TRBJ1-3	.	CATSGTGNTIYF	TGTGCCACTAGCGGCACTGGAAACACCATATATTTT
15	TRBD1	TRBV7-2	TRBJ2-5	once	CASSWTGGIAETQYF	TGTGCCAGCAGCTGGACAGGGGGAATAGCAGAGACCCAGTACTTC
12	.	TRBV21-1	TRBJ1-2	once	CASRGQAPGYTF	TGTGCCAGCAGGGGACAGGCTCCCGGCTACACCTTC
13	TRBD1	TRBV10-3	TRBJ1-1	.	CAIRVTGETEAFF	TGTGCCATCAGAGTGACAGGGGAGACTGAAGCTTTCTTT
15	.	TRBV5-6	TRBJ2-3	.	CASSGGGTATDTQYF	TGTGCCAGCAGTGGGGGCGGGACAGCCACAGATACGCAGTATTTT
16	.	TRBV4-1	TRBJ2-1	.	CASSQVGRGIYNEQFF	TGCGCCAGCAGCCAAGTCGGGCGGGGAATCTACAATGAGCAGTTCTTC
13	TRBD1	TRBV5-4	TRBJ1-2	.	CASRRGQDYGYTF	TGTGCCAGCAGGCGGGGACAGGACTATGGCTACACCTTC
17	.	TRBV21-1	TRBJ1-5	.	CASSDRDRGMYNQPQHF	TGTGCCAGCAGTGACCGGGACAGGGGTATGTACAATCAGCCCCAGCATTTT